Detailed here is one T cell receptor beta chain. Antigen unknown. The CDR3 runs 11 residues. Trimming stripped 3 bases from V and 8 bases from J, with 5 bases between. Germline lookup yields CDR1 LNHNV and CDR2 YYDKDF (reference sequence). Focal radiation plus CTLA-4 blockade with ipilimumab was given to patients with chemo-refractory metastatic non-small-cell lung cancer. This entry is derived from a study of radiotherapy plus CTLA-4 blockade in lung cancer. Across the whole study: Objective response was observed in roughly a sixth of patients, and disease control in 31%.

Here immunoSEQ multiplex PCR was the method, and the copy in TCRdb shows in-frame clones only, minus some. Of some 70,000 clones detected, approximately 82% appear once; the ten largest clones hold 4%. Findings and limits, study-wide: After radiotherapy and ipilimumab, tumor-derived clones expanded in peripheral blood. It was early blood T cell clone dynamics, with interferon-beta, that reportedly best predicted response.

The chain couples TRBV15 to TRBJ2-1; D call uncertain. Source: peripheral blood, taken from a patient treated with radiotherapy plus ipilimumab. The sequence derives from a human donor with non-small cell lung cancer who had a partial response to radiotherapy plus ipilimumab. The CDR3 nucleotides read TGTGCCACCAGCAGCCCAGATGAGCAGTTCTTC. Translation gives CATSSPDEQFF.